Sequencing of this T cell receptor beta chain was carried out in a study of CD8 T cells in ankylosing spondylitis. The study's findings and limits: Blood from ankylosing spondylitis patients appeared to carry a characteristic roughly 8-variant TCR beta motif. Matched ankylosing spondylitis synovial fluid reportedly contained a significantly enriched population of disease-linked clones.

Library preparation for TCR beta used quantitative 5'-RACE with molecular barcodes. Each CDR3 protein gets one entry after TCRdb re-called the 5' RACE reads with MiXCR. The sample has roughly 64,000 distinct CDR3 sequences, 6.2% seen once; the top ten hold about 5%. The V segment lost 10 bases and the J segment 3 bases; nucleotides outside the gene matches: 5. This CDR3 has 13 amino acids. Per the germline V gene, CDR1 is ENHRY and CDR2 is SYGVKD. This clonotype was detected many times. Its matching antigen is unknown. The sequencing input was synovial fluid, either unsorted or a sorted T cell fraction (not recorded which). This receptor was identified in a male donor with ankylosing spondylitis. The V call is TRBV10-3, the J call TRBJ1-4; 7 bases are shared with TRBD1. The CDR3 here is CASRDSPNEKLFF. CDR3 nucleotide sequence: TGTGCCAGCAGGGACAGTCCTAATGAAAAACTGTTTTTT.